This TCR beta chain was identified in a study of circulating CD8 cells and anti-PD-1 response in melanoma. Background on the study: Treatment was intravenous nivolumab at 3 mg/kg every 2 weeks.

Study results and caveats: Tumor reactivity was tested by peptide assays on expanded sorted subsets. Generally, no replicate experiments were performed. PD-1 and DPOS subsets showed similar, higher clonality than DNEG.

Live CD3+CD8+TCRalphabeta+ cells were sorted into four subsets by PD-1 and/or TIGIT. This clonotype is medium-sized by share. The antigen remains undetermined. Germline trimming cut 0 bases from V and 8 bases from J; bases unmatched to any gene: 11. The CDR3 totals 17 residues. Germline loops: CDR1 MNHEY, CDR2 SMNVEV (reference sequence). TCR libraries were prepared from roughly 15 ng of total RNA with the QIAseq Immune Repertoire TCR panel. TCRdb passed the reads through MiXCR, listing each CDR3 protein once. The table records roughly 430 distinct CDR3 sequences, over 8.5% of them present only once. The clonotype comes from a human donor with melanoma. The chain recombines TRBV27 with TRBJ2-1; 9 positions match TRBD2. The source was CD8+ T cells from PBMCs, collected at baseline or after one month of anti-PD-1 therapy (not recorded which). The CDR3: CASSLSATSGLKDEQFF. DNA for the CDR3: TGTGCCAGCAGTTTATCGGCGACTAGCGGTTTAAAGGATGAGCAGTTCTTC.